One sample yielded the 5 T cell receptor beta chains listed below, sequenced in a study of shared clonotypes between healthy human individuals. The table came from immunoSEQ multiplex PCR; TCRdb's copy has only in-frame clones and leaves some out. The sample shows fewer than 700,000 clones, roughly 96% of them seen only once. CD45RO-negative cells were positively selected for CCR7, leaving out terminally differentiated effector memory CD45RA+ cells. The sequencing input was naive CD8+ T cells sorted from blood. The receptors originated from a woman in her twenties or thirties in good health.

V gene TRBV28 combines with J gene TRBJ1-5; no definite D call. The CDR3 sequence is 17 residues long. Germline assignment: CDR1 MDHEN and CDR2 SYDVKM. The germline V and J ends were trimmed by 5 bases and 3 bases, with 20 bases remaining between them. The DNA for the CDR3 is TGTGCCAGCAGTGGGAGCGGGCCTCGGAGGCTCAATCAGCCCCAGCATTTT. This encodes CASSGSGPRRLNQPQHF.

This clone was picked up a small number of times. Distinct nucleotide sequences in the sample also encode this CDR3. The chain is built from TRBV7-9 and TRBJ2-7, with no clear D. Deletions cut 5 bases from V and 0 bases from J, with 5 bases between. Germline values: CDR1 SEHNR, CDR2 FQNEAQ (reference sequence). The length of the CDR3 is 12 residues. CDR3 DNA: TGTGCCAGCAGCCCGAGCTCCTACGAGCAGTACTTC. This codes for CASSPSSYEQYF. Together with reference TRBV7-9 and TRBJ2-7, the CDR3 gives the full variable domain: DTGVSQNPRHKITKRGQNVTFRCDPISEHNRLYWYRQTLGQGPEFLTYFQNEAQLEKSRLLSDRFSAERPKGSFSTLEIQRTEQGDSAMYLCASSPSSYEQYFGPGTRLTVT.

The chain links TRBV7-9 to TRBJ2-7, with 10 bases matching TRBD2. CDR3 length: 16 amino acids. Germline CDR1 is SEHNR and CDR2 is FQNEAQ (reference sequence). The junction had 5 bases not matched to a gene; V was cut back by 1 base and J by 2 bases. CDR3 sequence: CASSLVEAGGPYEQYF. The CDR3 region has the DNA TGTGCCAGCAGCTTAGTTGAAGCGGGAGGGCCCTACGAGCAGTACTTC.

The V call is TRBV4-1, the J call TRBJ1-3; D not resolved. V was pared by 0 bases and J by 0 bases, with 9 bases between. Germline-derived CDR1 and CDR2 are MGHRA and YSYEKL. The CDR3 runs to 16 residues. The CDR3 DNA is TGCGCCAGCAGCCAAGATGCGGGTTTCTCTGGAAACACCATATATTTT. Protein sequence: CASSQDAGFSGNTIYF.

This clone is a singleton in its sample. V and J are TRBV14 and TRBJ2-7, with a tentative D call TRBD1 (5 bases). Germline CDR1 SGHDN, CDR2 FVKESK. There are 16 residues in the CDR3. V lost 1 base and J lost 0, with 13 bases in between. In DNA form, the CDR3 reads TGTGCCAGCAGCCAAGGGGGAAGGGGCGGCTCCTACGAGCAGTACTTC. Protein: CASSQGGRGGSYEQYF.